The entry below describes one T cell receptor (beta chain). There is no known antigen for this receptor. One base away there is no much larger clone; base qualities are not given. The data stem from a study of blood T cell repertoires in COVID-19 (dated by TCRdb to 2020 to 2021). As for the study more broadly: The collaborator samples originated in the United States, Italy and Spain and spanned the acute and convalescent phases of COVID-19. Subjects who had been exposed to COVID-19, were actively infected with it, or had recovered from it provided the deeply sampled blood TCRbeta repertoires that made up the dataset. A freely available public database, intended as a resource for researchers studying the immune response to SARS-CoV-2, is where the repertoires were released. The prospective study material was composed of cDNA or gDNA derived from T cells, B-cell-depleted T cells, or PBMCs. HLA class I and class II types, where available, came from metadata supplied by the sample provider rather than from assay-based typing. The samples were drawn from two sources: the first 160 participants of the ongoing ImmuneRACE study, and 1,000 to 1,500 subjects contributed by 6 global collaborators. Sample metadata almost always included a de-identified subject ID, COVID-19 status, age in years and sex.

Each collaborating institution followed its own protocols to collect whole blood in K2EDTA tubes. For TCRbeta analysis, collaborator samples were shipped as frozen whole blood, as isolated PBMCs, or as DNA extracted from either sample type. The immunoSEQ Assay, a bias-controlled multiplex PCR, was used to amplify TCRbeta CDR3 regions from genomic DNA. The authors' pipeline ran thus. Within the assay, amplification of reference gene primers was used to estimate how many nucleated cells each sample contained. To quantify the absolute abundance of each unique TCRbeta CDR3 rearrangement, sequence reads were collapsed and filtered. For each sample, productive Simpson clonality was calculated as the square root of Simpson's diversity index over productive rearrangements. TCRdb's version of the immuneACCESS table is confined to in-frame rearrangements and falls short of the full clone set. An unresolved V gene accounts for under half of the shortfall where checked; the remainder is of unknown origin. V and J calls and clone size are copied from that table; D and trimming were computed from the DNA. In this sample the table shows about 98,000 clones, 60% to 80% of which occur a single time. Over 7.5% of the sample is taken by the ten largest.

The germline V gene sets CDR1 to SGHTA and CDR2 to FQGNSA. The germline ends are 21 bases apart after V is trimmed by 8 bases and J by 7 bases. Reading from cysteine to phenylalanine, the CDR3 counts 15 amino acids. The CDR3 DNA has 45 bases and is translated from base 1. Results and caveats for the whole study, not just this receptor: How much clinical and demographic metadata was included differed by source and by participant, and the metadata was provided uncurated.

The V gene is TRBV7-2 and the J gene is TRBJ2-1, and perhaps TRBD2 as D gene, on 6 matching bases. Sample: peripheral blood. This receptor was identified in a man in his 60s with active or convalescent COVID-19. The DNA sequence is TGTGCCAGCGGCCTCCTGCCGGGACTTCAGAATGAGCAGTTCTTC. This codes for CASGLLPGLQNEQFF.